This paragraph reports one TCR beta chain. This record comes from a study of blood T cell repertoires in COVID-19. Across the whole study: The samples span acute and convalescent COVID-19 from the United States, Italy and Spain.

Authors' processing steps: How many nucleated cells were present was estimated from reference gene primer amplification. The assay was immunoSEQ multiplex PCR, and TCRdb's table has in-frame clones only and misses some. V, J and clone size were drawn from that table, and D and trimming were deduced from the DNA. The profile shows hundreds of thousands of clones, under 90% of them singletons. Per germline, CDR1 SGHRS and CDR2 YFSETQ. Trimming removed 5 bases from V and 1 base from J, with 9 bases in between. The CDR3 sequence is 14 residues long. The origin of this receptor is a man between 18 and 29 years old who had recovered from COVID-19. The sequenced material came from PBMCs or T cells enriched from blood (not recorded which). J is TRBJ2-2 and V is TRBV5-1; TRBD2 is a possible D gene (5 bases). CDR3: CASRLAQNTGELFF. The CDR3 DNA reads TGCGCCAGCAGGCTAGCCCAGAACACCGGGGAGCTGTTTTTT.